Below, 10 T cell receptor beta chains from the same sample are listed, as sequenced in a study of metastatic and nonmetastatic thyroid tumors. TCRdb re-called the PCR reads with MiXCR. Among approximately 90,000 clones listed, approximately 9% were seen once. Nobody among the patients had been given any treatment before thyroid surgery. The sample taken for sequencing was blood. These receptors were taken from a female donor with papillary thyroid cancer or a benign thyroid nodule (not recorded which). Some clones in this sample may be carry-over from other donors' samples.

This clone was detected a few times. The V and J genes are TRBV20-1 and TRBJ2-5; 9 positions match TRBD1. This CDR3 is 15 amino acids long. Losses at the gene ends were 5 bases for V and 1 base for J; bases not matched to a gene: 8. The germline gives CDR1 DFQATT, CDR2 SNEGSKA (reference sequence). CDR3 region: CSALSGQGTQETQYF. The CDR3 nucleotides are TGCAGTGCTCTCTCCGGACAGGGGACCCAAGAGACCCAGTACTTC.

This clone was recorded at least ten times. This rearrangement joins TRBV27 to TRBJ2-2, with 12 positions matching TRBD2. The V and J ends lost 0 bases and 2 bases, in that order; junction bases with no gene match: 1. Germline V gene sequence: CDR1 MNHEY, CDR2 SMNVEV (reference sequence). The CDR3 sequence is 17 residues long. CDR3 protein: CASSLSTSGGNTGELFF. In nucleotides, the CDR3 is TGTGCCAGCAGTTTATCGACTAGCGGGGGTAACACCGGGGAGCTGTTTTTT.

The chain employs TRBV20-1 and TRBJ1-1; D remains unclear. This CDR3 spans 12 amino acids. CDR1 DFQATT and CDR2 SNEGSKA come from the germline V gene (reference sequence). The V and J ends lost 1 base and 8 bases respectively, with 11 bases between them. This CDR3 is CSARGWEREAFF. The CDR3, as DNA: TGCAGTGCTAGAGGTTGGGAACGAGAAGCTTTCTTT.

This clone appeared many times. This sequence joins TRBV27 and TRBJ1-4; 8 bases map to TRBD1. Losses at the gene ends were 6 bases for V and 7 bases for J; bases not matched to a gene: 13. This CDR3 has 16 amino acids. CDR1 MNHEY and CDR2 SMNVEV come from the germline V gene (reference sequence). The DNA of the CDR3 is TGTGCCAGCAGCCAACGACAGGGGTGGGGTGGTGAAAAACTGTTTTTT. Protein sequence: CASSQRQGWGGEKLFF.

A remark on this clone: A much larger clone differs by one base, so this may be a read error. V usage is TRBV14 and J usage is TRBJ1-2, with D possibly being TRBD1 (6 bases). The length of the CDR3 is 14 residues. In germline, CDR1 is SGHDN, CDR2 FVKESK. The CDR3 loop reads CAISPETGVYGYTF. Here the CDR3 DNA reads TGTGCCATCAGCCCTGAGACAGGCGTCTATGGCTACACCTTC.

The J gene is TRBJ2-7, the V gene TRBV3-1; weak D call: TRBD2 (6 bases). Trimming removed 0 bases from V and 2 bases from J, with 8 bases in between. The length of the CDR3 is 14 residues. Germline values: CDR1 LGHDT, CDR2 YNNKEL (reference sequence). CDR3 loop: CASSQDRLAYEQYF. CDR3 nucleotides: TGTGCCAGCAGCCAAGACAGACTAGCCTACGAGCAGTACTTC.

In this sample, this clone turned up a few times. The J gene is TRBJ1-6, the V gene TRBV30, with D uncertain. This CDR3 spans 12 amino acids. Trimming shortened V by 0 bases and J by 10 bases, and 7 bases separated the two germline ends. Germline CDR1 reads GTSNPN; CDR2 reads SVGIG (reference sequence). CDR3 nucleotide sequence: TGTGCCTGGAGTGTAATTGGATCACCCCTCCACTTT. Translated: CAWSVIGSPLHF.

At least ten counts were recorded for this clone. Distinct nucleotide sequences in the sample also encode this CDR3. This chain joins TRBV6-1 and TRBJ2-3; 9 bases match TRBD2. Unmatched junction bases numbered 4, after V lost 4 bases and J lost 2 bases. This CDR3 is built from 15 residues. Germline V lookup: CDR1 MNHNS, CDR2 SASEGT. The DNA for the CDR3 is TGTGCCAGCAGTGGGTTAGCGGGGGACACAGATACGCAGTATTTT. It is translated as CASSGLAGDTDTQYF.

The CDR3, as DNA: TGTGCCAGTTCGCCGACAGTCCCGGTTCGTGGCTACACCTTC. Translating gives CASSPTVPVRGYTF. The chain employs TRBV19 and TRBJ1-2; D is perhaps TRBD1 (5 bases). Trimming removed 8 bases from V and 7 bases from J, with 20 bases in between. The CDR3 is 14 residues long. The germline V gene encodes CDR1 LNHDA and CDR2 SQIVND (reference sequence). Using reference TRBV19 and TRBJ1-2 for the parts outside the CDR3, the full variable domain is DGGITQSPKYLFRKEGQNVTLSCEQNLNHDAMYWYRQDPGQGLRLIYYSQIVNDFQKGDIAEGYSVSREKKESFPLTVTSAQKNPTAFYLCASSPTVPVRGYTFGSGTRLTVV.

This clone appeared many times. The gene calls are TRBV7-9 and TRBJ2-2; no reliable D call. Germline V gene lookup returns CDR1 SEHNR and CDR2 FQNEAQ (reference sequence). The CDR3 runs 12 residues. V was pared by 6 bases and J by 6 bases, with 8 bases between. CDR3 nucleotides: TGTGCCAGCAGGCCAGCTTCCGGGGAGCTGTTTTTT. Translation gives CASRPASGELFF.